Following are 25 T cell receptor beta chains from one sample sequenced in a study of blood T cell repertoires in COVID-19. TCRdb's copy holds only in-frame clones and misses some; the assay was immunoSEQ multiplex PCR. Counted here are about 74,000 clones, 90% occurring once; the ten biggest clones make up about a tenth. The sequencing input was peripheral blood. The receptors were sampled from a human donor in a cohort sampled during active COVID-19.

This clone appeared once. The genes are TRBV5-6 and TRBJ2-7; 13 bases map to TRBD2. This CDR3 spans 16 amino acids. Germline V gene data show CDR1 as SGHDT and CDR2 as YYEEEE. V shed 0 bases and J 2 bases; nucleotides not matched to a gene: 2. Written as DNA, the CDR3 is TGTGCCAGCAGCTTGGTCGGGACTAGCGGGGCCTACGAGCAGTACTTC. Residues: CASSLVGTSGAYEQYF.

The rearrangement uses TRBV5-4 and TRBJ2-3; 7 positions agree with TRBD1. V lost 4 bases to trimming and J lost 2 bases; unmatched junction nucleotides: 10. The CDR3 sequence is 16 residues long. In germline, CDR1 is SGHNT, CDR2 YYREEE (reference sequence). CDR3 protein: CASSQMGQRFTDTQYF. The CDR3 region has the DNA TGTGCCAGCAGCCAAATGGGACAGAGATTCACAGATACGCAGTATTTT.

This clone was detected many times. The chain recombines TRBV6-6 with TRBJ1-5, with a possible D match to TRBD1 (5 bases). The length of the CDR3 is 18 residues. V was clipped by 5 bases and J by 0 bases, with 20 bases between them. CDR1 and CDR2 (germline): MNHNY, SVGAGI (reference sequence). The CDR3 DNA reads as TGTGCCAGCAGTCCTACGGGACTATTGGGGGGTAGCAATCAGCCCCAGCATTTT. As protein: CASSPTGLLGGSNQPQHF.

This sequence joins TRBV28 and TRBJ2-5, with D possibly being TRBD1 (6 bases). V dropped 2 bases and J dropped 3 bases, with 10 bases sitting between them. CDR1 is MDHEN, CDR2 SYDVKM, per germline. The CDR3 is 14 residues long. The CDR3 DNA reads as TGTGCCAGCAGTTTACGGACAGAGGAAGAGACCCAGTACTTC. Protein product: CASSLRTEEETQYF.

The chain joins TRBV27 to TRBJ2-3, with 9 positions matching TRBD2. Trimming cost V 4 bases and J 3 bases; bases outside gene matches: 11. CDR3 length: 17 residues. In germline, CDR1 is MNHEY, CDR2 SMNVEV (reference sequence). The CDR3 DNA is TGTGCCAGCAGTTCCCTTCGCATTAGCGGGAGTACAGATACGCAGTATTTT. It yields the protein CASSSLRISGSTDTQYF.

The chain uses TRBV27 and TRBJ1-5; perhaps TRBD1 as D (6 bases). This CDR3 has 14 residues. V was shortened by 3 bases and J by 0 bases, with 6 bases between the two germline ends. Germline V gives CDR1 MNHEY, CDR2 SMNVEV (reference sequence). The CDR3 DNA is TGTGCCAGCAGTTTCAGGGGTAGCAATCAGCCCCAGCATTTT. It specifies CASSFRGSNQPQHF.

This rearrangement joins TRBV27 to TRBJ1-1; 7 bases fit TRBD1. CDR1 is MNHEY, CDR2 SMNVEV, per germline (reference sequence). The CDR3 spans 14 residues. V gave up 6 bases and J gave up 1 base; unmatched junction bases: 5. CDR3 amino acids: CASRNRGENTEAFF. DNA of the CDR3: TGTGCCAGCAGGAACAGGGGTGAGAACACTGAAGCTTTCTTT.

The chain couples TRBV27 to TRBJ1-6, with TRBD1 matching over 7 bases. Trimming at V came to 7 bases and at J to 3 bases, leaving 3 bases not matched to a gene. This CDR3 is built from 14 residues. Germline V gene lookup returns CDR1 MNHEY and CDR2 SMNVEV (reference sequence). DNA for the CDR3: TGTGCCAGCACCCAGGGGGGCTATAATTCACCCCTCCACTTT. Translated: CASTQGGYNSPLHF.

This chain joins TRBV4-1 and TRBJ2-1; D ambiguous. V was trimmed by 0 bases and J by 7 bases, leaving 10 bases between them. CDR3 length: 14 amino acids. CDR1 is MGHRA, CDR2 YSYEKL, per germline. As DNA, the CDR3 is TGCGCCAGCAGCCAAGATCTGAGCCCGAATGAGCAGTTCTTC. It specifies CASSQDLSPNEQFF.

This chain uses TRBV28 with TRBJ1-6; D perhaps matches TRBD1 (6 bases). With 7 bases removed from V and 9 bases from J, the gap between germline ends came to 10 bases. Germline CDR1 reads MDHEN; CDR2 reads SYDVKM. CDR3 length: 12 residues. In DNA, the CDR3 is TGTGCCAGCAAGGGGGATGCTTCACCCCTCCACTTT. It codes for CASKGDASPLHF.

This clone has a single count. V and J are TRBV5-1 and TRBJ1-4; tentative D call: TRBD1 (5 bases). Germline lookup yields CDR1 SGHRS and CDR2 YFSETQ. Deletions cut 2 bases from V and 8 bases from J, with 13 bases between. The CDR3 has 14 amino acids. CDR3 loop: CASSLGQGGEKLFF. As DNA, the CDR3 is TGCGCCAGCAGCTTAGGGCAGGGAGGCGAAAAACTGTTTTTT.

This chain connects TRBV27 to TRBJ1-6, with D unclear. V was trimmed by 2 bases and J by 0 bases, leaving 8 bases between them. The germline CDR1 and CDR2 sequences are MNHEY and SMNVEV (reference sequence). This CDR3 spans 16 amino acids. Here the CDR3 reads CASSLSQSSYNSPLHF. For the CDR3, the DNA is TGTGCCAGCAGTTTAAGCCAAAGCTCCTATAATTCACCCCTCCACTTT.

The V and J genes are TRBV19 and TRBJ1-5; TRBD1 might be the D (5 bases). The CDR3 has 15 amino acids. V was shortened by 1 base and J by 3 bases, with 10 bases between the two germline ends. The germline V gene has CDR1 LNHDA and CDR2 SQIVND (reference sequence). CDR3 amino acids: CASSIGSGSNQPQHF. The CDR3 DNA reads TGTGCCAGTAGTATAGGTTCAGGGTCCAATCAGCCCCAGCATTTT.

V usage is TRBV9 and J usage is TRBJ1-1, with a weak D call TRBD1 (6 bases). V lost 0 bases and J lost 4, with 13 bases in between. The CDR3 spans 15 residues. Germline assignment: CDR1 SGDLS and CDR2 YYNGEE. This CDR3 reads CASSVDRAVGTEAFF. DNA of the CDR3: TGTGCCAGCAGCGTAGACAGGGCGGTGGGCACTGAAGCTTTCTTT.

This clone has just one count. V usage is TRBV9 and J usage is TRBJ2-3, with 10 bases matching TRBD1. Germline trimming cut 2 bases from V and 2 bases from J; bases unmatched to any gene: 2. This CDR3 region has 15 residues. Germline V gene sequence: CDR1 SGDLS, CDR2 YYNGEE. The CDR3 is CASSVGTGATDTQYF. The CDR3 DNA follows: TGTGCCAGCAGCGTGGGGACAGGGGCCACAGATACGCAGTATTTT.

This CDR3 is CASRARGGDRYTF. The CDR3 DNA reads TGTGCCAGCAGAGCCCGCGGGGGGGATCGCTACACCTTC. V is TRBV5-4 and J is TRBJ1-2; D perhaps matches TRBD1 (5 bases). This CDR3 has 13 amino acids. Germline CDR1 reads SGHNT; CDR2 reads YYREEE (reference sequence). Between the trimmed V and J ends, which lost 5 bases and 9 bases, there was a span of 17 bases.

The rearrangement links TRBV27 to TRBJ2-3; TRBD2 might be the D (5 bases). Germline loops: CDR1 MNHEY, CDR2 SMNVEV (reference sequence). The CDR3 is 15 amino acids. Trimming removed 5 bases from V and 0 bases from J, with 12 bases in between. The chain's CDR3 is CASSLNSVSTDTQYF. CDR3 DNA: TGTGCCAGCAGTCTCAATAGCGTTAGCACAGATACGCAGTATTTT.

The V call is TRBV7-2, the J call TRBJ1-2; 9 nucleotides line up with TRBD1. The CDR3 runs to 15 residues. Trimming at V came to 1 base and at J to 2 bases, leaving 2 bases not matched to a gene. Germline V CDR1 and CDR2: SGHTA, FQGNSA. DNA for the CDR3: TGTGCCAGCAGCTTAGGGGGGACAGGGAACTATGGCTACACCTTC. Translating gives CASSLGGTGNYGYTF.

This chain uses TRBV7-6 with TRBJ1-2; no definite D call. V lost 4 bases and J 8 bases, leaving 8 bases between the germline ends. Germline CDR1 SGHVS, CDR2 FNYEAQ. This CDR3 is 11 amino acids long. CDR3 DNA: TGTGCCAGCAGCTCCGAGGAGGGCTACACCTTC. Amino acids: CASSSEEGYTF.

V gene TRBV28 combines with J gene TRBJ1-2, with TRBD1 identical over 7 bases. The CDR3 contains 13 residues. Germline V lookup: CDR1 MDHEN, CDR2 SYDVKM. V gave up 6 bases and J gave up 3 bases; unmatched junction bases: 4. The chain's CDR3 is CASSPTGYYGYTF. The CDR3 DNA reads as TGTGCCAGCAGCCCGACAGGGTACTATGGCTACACCTTC.

In its sample, this clone was seen a few times. V is TRBV5-4 and J is TRBJ2-7, with 8 bases identical to TRBD1. The germline CDR1 and CDR2 sequences are SGHNT and YYREEE (reference sequence). This CDR3 is built from 13 residues. Unmatched junction bases numbered 5, after V lost 4 bases and J lost 5 bases. This CDR3 is CASSLDRGHEQYF. The CDR3 coding sequence is TGTGCCAGCAGCCTCGACAGGGGCCACGAGCAGTACTTC.

This chain connects TRBV28 to TRBJ1-5; D remains ambiguous. The CDR3 sequence is 14 residues long. CDR1 and CDR2 (germline): MDHEN, SYDVKM. Trimming stripped 10 bases from V and 1 base from J, with 14 bases between. The CDR3: CATRWAGSNQPQHF. For the CDR3, the DNA is TGTGCCACTCGCTGGGCAGGCAGCAATCAGCCCCAGCATTTT.

This chain uses TRBV5-4 with TRBJ2-4, with 9 bases aligning to TRBD1. This CDR3 region has 15 residues. Germline V gene lookup returns CDR1 SGHNT and CDR2 YYREEE (reference sequence). V shed 4 bases and J 7 bases; nucleotides not matched to a gene: 9. CDR3 nucleotides: TGTGCCAGCAGCACCCCGGGACAGGGTAACAACATTCAGTACTTC. Protein: CASSTPGQGNNIQYF.

This rearrangement joins TRBV18 to TRBJ2-1, with a tentative D call TRBD2 (6 bases). Germline-derived CDR1 and CDR2 are KGHSH and LQKENI. This CDR3 has 15 residues. V was pared by 5 bases and J by 8 bases, with 19 bases between. CDR3 residues: CASSESGPQTDEQFF. CDR3 coding DNA: TGTGCCAGCTCAGAGAGCGGGCCCCAAACCGATGAGCAGTTCTTC. The full variable domain, its missing parts supplied by reference TRBV18 and TRBJ2-1, is NAGVMQNPRHLVRRRGQEARLRCSPMKGHSHVYWYRQLPEEGLKFMVYLQKENIIDESGMPKERFSAEFPKEGPSILRIQQVVRGDSAAYFCASSESGPQTDEQFFGPGTRLTVL.

The rearrangement links TRBV3-1 (or the pseudogene TRBV3-2) to TRBJ1-2; 8 positions match TRBD1. CDR1 is LGHDT, CDR2 YNNKEL, per germline (reference sequence). Losses at the gene ends were 2 bases for V and 8 bases for J; bases not matched to a gene: 4. The CDR3 covers 13 residues. CDR3 protein: CASSQRTGSGYTF. CDR3 in DNA: TGTGCCAGCAGCCAACGGACAGGGTCGGGCTACACCTTC.